The 27 T cell receptor beta chains listed next were all sequenced from one sample in a study of post-analysis software for immune sequencing data. The study, taken as a whole, reports: In patients, a few TRBV segments were more frequent than in controls, with TRBV5-6, TRBV5-1 and TRBV20-1 among them.

Unique-molecular-identifier-tagged TCR beta cDNA libraries were used. From the PCR reads, TCRdb called clonotypes with MiXCR, one entry per CDR3 protein. The table has hundreds of thousands of distinct CDR3 sequences, over 45% seen once. These TCRs are of unknown antigen specificity. Specimen: blood. The receptors were sampled from a girl aged 2-10 years with multiple sclerosis.

This sequence joins TRBV5-1 and TRBJ2-7; no clear D. The germline V gene has CDR1 SGHRS and CDR2 YFSETQ. The germline V and J ends were trimmed by 0 bases and 3 bases, with 7 bases remaining between them. The CDR3 length is 13 residues. CDR3 loop: CASSLELVYEQYF. CDR3 sequence (DNA): TGCGCCAGCAGCTTGGAGCTTGTCTACGAGCAGTACTTC.

In this sample, this clonotype turned up a few times. The chain has TRBV28 and TRBJ1-2; 11 bases align to TRBD1. Trimming removed 8 bases from V and 3 bases from J; junction bases left unmatched: 11. This CDR3 contains 16 residues. Germline V lookup: CDR1 MDHEN, CDR2 SYDVKM. CDR3 coding DNA: TGTGCCAGCCGTTCCTACGGGACAGGGGGAGACTATGGCTACACCTTC. As protein: CASRSYGTGGDYGYTF.

This chain joins TRBV7-2 and TRBJ1-1; D not resolved. This CDR3 spans 14 amino acids. The ends were cut back, 0 bases at V and 7 bases at J, with 12 bases in the middle. Germline loops: CDR1 SGHTA, CDR2 FQGNSA. The CDR3 DNA follows: TGTGCCAGCAGCTTAGCTGAGCAGGTGGGTGAAGCTTTCTTT. Translating gives CASSLAEQVGEAFF.

This clonotype came up once. This sequence joins TRBV12-3 or TRBV12-4 and TRBJ2-1; D not resolved. The germline V and J ends were trimmed by 6 bases and 7 bases, with 16 bases remaining between them. The CDR3 loop spans 14 amino acids. In nucleotides, the CDR3 is TGTGCCAGCAGAGGCCCATCGGGCGTGAATGAGCAGTTCTTC. This codes for CASRGPSGVNEQFF.

This clonotype came up a few times. The chain combines TRBV7-9 with TRBJ2-3; the match to TRBD2 covers 9 bases. Germline CDR1 SEHNR, CDR2 FQNEAQ (reference sequence). The CDR3 loop spans 16 amino acids. V lost 3 bases and J lost 3; bases outside the gene matches: 7. The CDR3 reads CASSFGPAGGTDTQYF. The CDR3 DNA reads as TGTGCCAGCAGCTTTGGCCCAGCGGGAGGTACAGATACGCAGTATTTT.

This clonotype appeared a few times. This chain links TRBV29-1 with TRBJ2-5; 15 bases align to TRBD2. Germline values: CDR1 SQVTM, CDR2 ANQGSEA. This CDR3 has 18 residues. Losses at the gene ends were 0 bases for V and 5 bases for J; bases not matched to a gene: 10. CDR3 loop: CSVEERTSGGALWETQYF. Here the CDR3 DNA reads TGCAGCGTTGAAGAAAGGACTAGCGGGGGGGCTCTCTGGGAGACCCAGTACTTC. Combining the CDR3 with reference TRBV29-1 and TRBJ2-5 gives the whole variable domain SAVISQKPSRDICQRGTSLTIQCQVDSQVTMMFWYRQQPGQSLTLIATANQGSEATYESGFVIDKFPISRPNLTFSTLTVSNMSPEDSSIYLCSVEERTSGGALWETQYFGPGTRLLVL.

V is TRBV29-1 and J is TRBJ2-1, with a weak D call TRBD1 (5 bases). CDR3 size: 12 residues. V was trimmed by 7 bases and J by 6 bases, leaving 13 bases between them. Germline assignment: CDR1 SQVTM and CDR2 ANQGSEA. Written as DNA, the CDR3 is TGCAGCGCAAGGGGATCAGGCAATGAGCAGTTCTTC. It encodes CSARGSGNEQFF.

The chain combines TRBV6-6 with TRBJ2-5, with 10 bases aligning to TRBD1. This CDR3 spans 14 amino acids. CDR1 and CDR2 from the germline V gene are MNHNY and SVGAGI (reference sequence). The junction had 6 bases not matched to a gene; V was cut back by 5 bases and J by 6 bases. CDR3 loop: CASSNRDRGKTQYF. CDR3 sequence (DNA): TGTGCCAGCAGTAACCGGGACAGGGGAAAGACCCAGTACTTC.

The chain is built from TRBV5-6 and TRBJ1-1, with D hard to call. The CDR3 totals 15 residues. The V gene lost 4 bases and the J gene lost 0 bases, with 13 bases spanning the gap. Germline values: CDR1 SGHDT, CDR2 YYEEEE. CDR3 bases: TGTGCCAGCAGCCCTCCCCGTGCCATGAACACTGAAGCTTTCTTT. Encoded protein: CASSPPRAMNTEAFF. Filled out from reference TRBV5-6 and TRBJ1-1, the complete variable domain reads DAGVTQSPTHLIKTRGQQVTLRCSPKSGHDTVSWYQQALGQGPQFIFQYYEEEERQRGNFPDRFSGHQFPNYSSELNVNALLLGDSALYLCASSPPRAMNTEAFFGQGTRLTVV.

This sequence joins TRBV3-1 and TRBJ2-1; TRBD2 agrees at 7 bases. CDR3 size: 16 residues. V lost 1 base to trimming and J lost 3 bases; unmatched junction nucleotides: 6. Germline CDR1 reads LGHDT; CDR2 reads YNNKEL (reference sequence). The CDR3 region is CASSQGLRGNYNEQFF. DNA for the CDR3: TGTGCCAGCAGCCAAGGTTTGCGGGGGAACTACAATGAGCAGTTCTTC.

The chain employs TRBV6-2 or TRBV6-3 and TRBJ1-2; no clear D gene. The V end was cut by 2 bases, the J end by 4 bases, with 11 bases between. The length of the CDR3 is 14 residues. CDR1 and CDR2 from the germline V gene are MNHEY and SVGEGT. For the CDR3, the DNA is TGTGCCAGCAGTTACGATTCGGGGTTCTATGGCTACACCTTC. This translates into CASSYDSGFYGYTF.

This clonotype was found a few times. The V call is TRBV12-3 or TRBV12-4, the J call TRBJ1-1; TRBD1 might be the D (5 bases). Trimming removed 1 base at V and 12 bases at J, with 12 bases between. This CDR3 is 12 amino acids long. CDR3 region: CASSLGTGETFF. CDR3 DNA sequence: TGTGCCAGCAGTTTAGGAACGGGGGAAACTTTCTTT.

This chain uses TRBV20-1 with TRBJ2-3; D is ambiguous. The V end lost 5 bases, the J end lost 0 bases, and 15 bases lay between the germline ends. CDR1 is DFQATT and CDR2 is SNEGSKA in the germline V gene (reference sequence). The CDR3 has 15 amino acids. The CDR3 nucleotides read TGCAGTGCTCCTAGGCAAGGGTCTAGCACAGATACGCAGTATTTT. Translated: CSAPRQGSSTDTQYF.

The J gene is TRBJ2-7, the V gene TRBV5-1; TRBD2 agrees at 9 bases. Germline assignment: CDR1 SGHRS and CDR2 YFSETQ. Trimming cost V 1 base and J 4 bases; bases outside gene matches: 3. The CDR3 is 14 residues long. CDR3 protein: CASSLLAGRYEQYF. DNA for the CDR3: TGCGCCAGCAGCTTGCTAGCGGGACGATACGAGCAGTACTTC.

This clonotype was counted a few times. The rearrangement joins TRBV5-1 to TRBJ2-5; 13 bases line up with TRBD2. The length of the CDR3 is 16 residues. V shed 4 bases and J 7 bases; nucleotides not matched to a gene: 10. Germline values: CDR1 SGHRS, CDR2 YFSETQ. The CDR3 is CASSKRTSGSLGTQYF. CDR3 DNA: TGCGCCAGCAGCAAAAGGACTAGCGGGAGTTTAGGGACCCAGTACTTC.

The CDR3 is CASSFGAVNGVTEAFF. The CDR3 nucleotides read TGTGCCAGCAGTTTCGGCGCGGTAAATGGGGTCACTGAAGCTTTCTTT. The chain carries TRBV28 and TRBJ1-1; no clear D. V lost 3 bases and J lost 4, with 18 bases in between. The CDR3 is 16 amino acids. The V gene's germline CDR1 is MDHEN and CDR2 SYDVKM.

On this clonotype: One end of the junction fails to match germline, which may point to a read error. Written as DNA, the CDR3 is TGCGCCAGCAGCGTAGGCGGGAGAGGGGGGGATACGCAGTATTTT. Its translation is CASSVGGRGGDTQYF. The V and J genes are TRBV9 and TRBJ2-3, with D perhaps matching TRBD2 (7 bases). The CDR3 is made up of 15 amino acids. Germline V CDR1 and CDR2: SGDLS, YYNGEE.

The genes are TRBV7-2 and TRBJ1-1; possibly TRBD1 for D (5 bases). The CDR3 spans 15 residues. V lost 5 bases and J 2 bases, leaving 15 bases between the germline ends. Per germline, CDR1 SGHTA and CDR2 FQGNSA. The CDR3 DNA is TGTGCCAGCAGCCCCCCGTCGGGGGGAAACACTGAAGCTTTCTTT. Protein product: CASSPPSGGNTEAFF.

This chain uses TRBV7-2 with TRBJ2-5; 9 nucleotides align to TRBD2. The CDR3 covers 18 residues. J gave up 3 bases and V 1 base, and 12 bases lay outside the gene matches. The germline V gene encodes CDR1 SGHTA and CDR2 FQGNSA. The CDR3 reads CASSLGPAGGRVKETQYF. The CDR3 DNA follows: TGTGCCAGCAGCTTAGGGCCAGCGGGGGGCCGGGTAAAAGAGACCCAGTACTTC.

The chain carries TRBV7-2 and TRBJ2-3; possibly TRBD1 for D (5 bases). V lost 1 base and J 8 bases, leaving 10 bases between the germline ends. CDR1 is SGHTA, CDR2 FQGNSA, per germline. The CDR3 loop spans 13 amino acids. This chain's CDR3 is CASSLEGHATQYF. For the CDR3, the DNA is TGTGCCAGCAGCTTAGAGGGGCACGCTACGCAGTATTTT.

This rearrangement joins TRBV24-1 to TRBJ1-2; D call uncertain. The CDR3 length is 13 residues. Trimming removed 1 base at V and 1 base at J, with 3 bases between. Germline V gene sequence: CDR1 KGHDR, CDR2 SFDVKD. The CDR3 DNA sequence: TGTGCCACCAGTGATTTAAGTAACTATGGCTACACCTTC. It specifies CATSDLSNYGYTF.

The chain couples TRBV5-8 to TRBJ1-2; unclear D gene. There are 15 residues in the CDR3. Germline values: CDR1 SGHTS, CDR2 YDEGEE. V was shortened by 0 bases and J by 2 bases, with 11 bases between the two germline ends. This CDR3 reads CASSLGAQKNYGYTF. CDR3 nucleotides: TGTGCCAGCAGCTTGGGGGCACAAAAAAACTATGGCTACACCTTC.

The gene calls are TRBV10-3 and TRBJ1-2, with D possibly matching TRBD1 (6 bases). Per the germline V gene, CDR1 is ENHRY and CDR2 is SYGVKD. This CDR3 region has 15 residues. The germline V and J ends were trimmed by 0 bases and 2 bases, with 10 bases remaining between them. CDR3 sequence (DNA): TGTGCCATCAGTGAGTCTGACAGGAGCAACTATGGCTACACCTTC. Protein: CAISESDRSNYGYTF.

This chain joins TRBV11-2 and TRBJ2-1, with D possibly matching TRBD1 (7 bases). Per germline, CDR1 SGHAT and CDR2 FQNNGV. The CDR3 has 16 residues. Trimming removed 7 bases at V and 2 bases at J, with 18 bases between. Here the CDR3 DNA reads TGTGCCAGCACAGGGGGAGGCATACAACCCTACAATGAGCAGTTCTTC. Translated, it gives CASTGGGIQPYNEQFF.

This clonotype has only a few counts. The chain links TRBV29-1 to TRBJ2-5; the D is unclear. This CDR3 has 11 residues. In germline, CDR1 is SQVTM, CDR2 ANQGSEA. Trimming removed 2 bases at V and 7 bases at J, with 8 bases between. The CDR3 protein is CSVEIGGTQYF. The CDR3 bases are TGCAGCGTTGAAATCGGCGGGACCCAGTACTTC.

In DNA, the CDR3 is TGCAGTGCTAGGGGGGGACAGGGGAACACTGAAGCTTTCTTT. It specifies CSARGGQGNTEAFF. J is TRBJ1-1 and V is TRBV20-1; 9 bases match TRBD1. Trimming removed 3 bases from V and 1 base from J; junction bases left unmatched: 3. This CDR3 contains 14 residues. In germline, CDR1 is DFQATT, CDR2 SNEGSKA (reference sequence).

This sequence joins TRBV5-6 and TRBJ2-5; D is uncertain. Germline CDR1 and CDR2: SGHDT and YYEEEE. V lost 1 base and J 3 bases, leaving 10 bases between the germline ends. The CDR3 length is 14 residues. CDR3 residues: CASSLLNREETQYF. CDR3 DNA sequence: TGTGCCAGCAGCTTGCTGAACAGAGAAGAGACCCAGTACTTC.